The 32 T cell receptor beta chains given below trace back to one sample, sequenced in a study of blood T cell repertoires in COVID-19. Profiling relied on immunoSEQ multiplex PCR, and the TCRdb table lists in-frame clones only, not all of them. The data hold over 200,000 clones, with 91% observed a single time. Sample: peripheral blood. All receptors come from a young adult with COVID-19, enrolled during active disease.

The chain carries TRBV3-1 (or the pseudogene TRBV3-2) and TRBJ2-3, with 8 bases aligning to TRBD1. This CDR3 contains 15 residues. The J segment lost 6 bases and the V segment lost 1 base, leaving 6 bases of the junction unmatched. CDR1 is LGHDT and CDR2 is YNNKEL in the germline V gene (reference sequence). The CDR3 reads CASSQGTGLADTQYF. CDR3 nucleotides: TGTGCCAGCAGCCAAGGGACAGGGCTAGCGGATACGCAGTATTTT.

V is TRBV5-4 and J is TRBJ2-3; D perhaps matches TRBD2 (5 bases). The germline V gene encodes CDR1 SGHNT and CDR2 YYREEE (reference sequence). V was trimmed by 4 bases and J by 4 bases, leaving 13 bases between them. This CDR3 has 14 residues. CDR3 protein: CASSLTSRADTQYF. The CDR3 bases are TGTGCCAGCAGCCTCACTAGTCGCGCAGATACGCAGTATTTT.

The chain carries TRBV3-1 (or the pseudogene TRBV3-2) and TRBJ2-3; D might be TRBD1 (5 bases). The V end was cut by 2 bases, the J end by 6 bases, with 9 bases between. This CDR3 contains 13 residues. The V gene's germline CDR1 is LGHDT and CDR2 YNNKEL (reference sequence). CDR3 region: CASSQLGADTQYF. CDR3 bases: TGTGCCAGCAGCCAATTAGGGGCGGATACGCAGTATTTT.

The genes are TRBV9 and TRBJ2-3; D possibly corresponds to TRBD2 (6 bases). The CDR3 has 15 amino acids. CDR1 and CDR2 (germline): SGDLS, YYNGEE. V was pared by 7 bases and J by 3 bases, with 18 bases between. Here the CDR3 reads CASGGTPVGTDTQYF. As DNA, the CDR3 is TGTGCCAGCGGGGGGACCCCCGTGGGGACAGATACGCAGTATTTT.

The chain recombines TRBV6-5 with TRBJ2-5; 7 positions agree with TRBD1. CDR3 length: 15 residues. Unmatched junction bases numbered 13, after V lost 7 bases and J lost 5 bases. Germline lookup yields CDR1 MNHEY and CDR2 SVGAGI. This CDR3 reads CASTSTGTSWETQYF. In DNA form, the CDR3 reads TGTGCCAGCACATCGACAGGGACCTCCTGGGAGACCCAGTACTTC.

This chain uses TRBV18 with TRBJ2-1; 7 nucleotides agree with TRBD1. V lost 5 bases and J lost 5; bases outside the gene matches: 6. The CDR3 covers 14 residues. The germline gives CDR1 KGHSH, CDR2 LQKENI. The CDR3 is CASSAGTVDNEQFF. In DNA form, the CDR3 reads TGTGCCAGCTCAGCCGGGACAGTGGACAATGAGCAGTTCTTC.

The chain is built from TRBV15 and TRBJ2-2; 8 bases are shared with TRBD2. After removal of 3 bases from V and 5 bases from J, the junction contained 5 bases not matched to a gene. This CDR3 is built from 15 residues. The germline V gene has CDR1 LNHNV and CDR2 YYDKDF (reference sequence). CDR3 sequence reads: CATSRKVAGTGELFF. The CDR3 bases are TGTGCCACCAGCAGGAAAGTAGCGGGAACCGGGGAGCTGTTTTTT.

This chain connects TRBV4-1 to TRBJ2-3; no firm D call. Per germline, CDR1 MGHRA and CDR2 YSYEKL. The CDR3 has 14 residues. Trimming took off 6 bases at V and 1 base at J, with 11 bases between the two ends. This CDR3 is CASRESLGTDTQYF. Here the CDR3 DNA reads TGCGCCAGCAGGGAGAGCCTTGGCACAGATACGCAGTATTTT.

The V gene is TRBV10-3, the J gene TRBJ2-3; D unresolved. The CDR3 is 13 amino acids. CDR1 is ENHRY and CDR2 is SYGVKD in the germline V gene. V lost 4 bases and J 3 bases, leaving 8 bases between the germline ends. CDR3 protein: CAISVGLTDTQYF. CDR3 DNA sequence: TGTGCCATCAGTGTGGGCTTAACAGATACGCAGTATTTT.

Only a few counts were recorded for this clone. This chain joins TRBV10-3 and TRBJ2-5; 13 nucleotides agree with TRBD2. The germline V gene has CDR1 ENHRY and CDR2 SYGVKD. Losses at the gene ends were 2 bases for V and 3 bases for J; bases not matched to a gene: 6. The CDR3 spans 17 residues. DNA of the CDR3: TGTGCCATCAGTGAGACAGGGGGACTAGCGGGGAAAGAGACCCAGTACTTC. It translates to CAISETGGLAGKETQYF.

The chain uses TRBV11-2 and TRBJ2-1; D is possibly TRBD2 (5 bases). Trimming left V 1 base short and J 8 bases short, with 6 bases between. The CDR3 runs 12 residues. Germline V gives CDR1 SGHAT, CDR2 FQNNGV. The CDR3: CASSLVSDEQFF. The CDR3, as DNA: TGTGCCAGCAGCTTAGTTAGCGATGAGCAGTTCTTC.

J is TRBJ2-2 and V is TRBV11-2; no reliable D call. CDR1 and CDR2 (germline): SGHAT, FQNNGV. The CDR3 has 15 amino acids. V was pared by 3 bases and J by 3 bases, with 11 bases between. This CDR3 reads CASSFGFTDTGELFF. For the CDR3, the DNA is TGTGCCAGCAGCTTCGGTTTCACCGACACCGGGGAGCTGTTTTTT.

V gene TRBV9 combines with J gene TRBJ1-2; 9 bases agree with TRBD1. V lost 0 bases to trimming and J lost 4 bases; unmatched junction nucleotides: 1. CDR1 is SGDLS and CDR2 is YYNGEE in the germline V gene. CDR3 length: 14 residues. The chain's CDR3 is CASSVGGQGYGYTF. DNA for the CDR3: TGTGCCAGCAGCGTAGGGGGACAGGGCTATGGCTACACCTTC.

V and J are TRBV5-1 and TRBJ2-7; 9 bases are shared with TRBD1. Germline CDR1 is SGHRS and CDR2 is YFSETQ. CDR3 length equals 15 residues. Trimming at V came to 0 bases and at J to 5 bases, leaving 6 bases not matched to a gene. The CDR3 DNA is TGCGCCAGCAGCTTGGAAGGGACAGGGTACCACGAGCAGTACTTC. Amino acid sequence: CASSLEGTGYHEQYF.

This chain connects TRBV19 to TRBJ1-5; the D is unclear. The germline gives CDR1 LNHDA, CDR2 SQIVND (reference sequence). The V gene lost 7 bases and the J gene lost 3 bases, with 13 bases spanning the gap. CDR3 length: 14 residues. Here the CDR3 reads CASNVLGSNQPQHF. The CDR3, as DNA: TGTGCCAGTAATGTTCTGGGCTCCAATCAGCCCCAGCATTTT.

The chain links TRBV6-5 to TRBJ1-2, with 7 positions matching TRBD1. V lost 6 bases and J lost 2; bases outside the gene matches: 9. The CDR3 loop spans 15 amino acids. Germline-derived CDR1 and CDR2 are MNHEY and SVGAGI. The CDR3 loop is CASRQRQGGNYGYTF. The DNA for the CDR3 is TGTGCCAGCAGACAACGACAGGGAGGCAACTATGGCTACACCTTC.

The rearrangement joins TRBV4-1 to TRBJ2-1; perhaps TRBD1 as D (6 bases). The ends were cut back, 0 bases at V and 4 bases at J, with 10 bases in the middle. Germline CDR1 MGHRA, CDR2 YSYEKL. The CDR3 loop spans 15 amino acids. The CDR3 DNA reads as TGCGCCAGCAGCCAAGAGACAGGAGTTTACAATGAGCAGTTCTTC. It encodes CASSQETGVYNEQFF.

The chain uses TRBV4-1 and TRBJ2-1; 10 bases match TRBD1. In germline, CDR1 is MGHRA, CDR2 YSYEKL. J gave up 8 bases and V 4 bases, and 11 bases lay outside the gene matches. This CDR3 is 16 amino acids long. CDR3 loop: CASSRLPGQGSDEQFF. The CDR3 nucleotides read TGCGCCAGCAGCCGCCTCCCGGGACAGGGGAGTGATGAGCAGTTCTTC.

The chain is built from TRBV4-1 and TRBJ2-7, with 8 bases aligning to TRBD1. Unmatched junction bases numbered 8, after V lost 3 bases and J lost 4 bases. Germline CDR1 and CDR2: MGHRA and YSYEKL. CDR3 size: 15 residues. DNA of the CDR3: TGCGCCAGCAGCCATCTGACAGGGGTCTTATACGAGCAGTACTTC. This sequence encodes CASSHLTGVLYEQYF.

The chain carries TRBV19 and TRBJ2-7, with 9 nucleotides matching TRBD2. Germline-derived CDR1 and CDR2 are LNHDA and SQIVND (reference sequence). The CDR3 is made up of 13 amino acids. The ends lost 6 bases at V and 6 bases at J; junction bases unmatched: 6. CDR3 loop: CASRGSGRLEQYF. CDR3 bases: TGTGCCAGTAGGGGAAGCGGGAGGCTCGAGCAGTACTTC. Full variable domain (missing parts from reference TRBV19 and TRBJ2-7): DGGITQSPKYLFRKEGQNVTLSCEQNLNHDAMYWYRQDPGQGLRLIYYSQIVNDFQKGDIAEGYSVSREKKESFPLTVTSAQKNPTAFYLCASRGSGRLEQYFGPGTRLTVT.

This sequence joins TRBV5-1 and TRBJ2-3, with 7 positions matching TRBD2. Germline CDR1 and CDR2: SGHRS and YFSETQ. This CDR3 has 15 amino acids. With V trimmed by 2 bases and J by 2 bases, 5 bases remained unmatched. Written as DNA, the CDR3 is TGCGCCAGCAGCTTCGACGGGAGGACCACAGATACGCAGTATTTT. This gives the protein CASSFDGRTTDTQYF.

In DNA, the CDR3 is TGTGCCAGCAGCGCTCGGGGTGGATTTAATGAAAAACTGTTTTTT. It encodes CASSARGGFNEKLFF. V gene TRBV9 combines with J gene TRBJ1-4; the D is unclear. This CDR3 comprises 15 residues. Deletions cut 3 bases from V and 4 bases from J, with 13 bases between. CDR1 is SGDLS and CDR2 is YYNGEE in the germline V gene.

The chain has TRBV3-1 (or the pseudogene TRBV3-2) and TRBJ1-6, with a weak D call TRBD1 (6 bases). Per the germline V gene, CDR1 is LGHDT and CDR2 is YNNKEL (reference sequence). Between the trimmed V and J ends, which lost 5 bases and 9 bases, there was a span of 14 bases. This CDR3 region has 14 residues. The CDR3 bases are TGTGCCAGCAGCGATCAGGGGTTTAGTTCACCCCTCCACTTT. Translation: CASSDQGFSSPLHF.

CDR3 loop: CASSSRQERHIQYF. CDR3 in DNA: TGTGCCAGCAGCAGTCGACAGGAGAGGCACATTCAGTACTTC. The rearrangement uses TRBV21-1 and TRBJ2-4; no DNA check was done on the table's D call, TRBD1. TRBV21-1 is noted as a pseudogene. The CDR3 length is 14 residues.

The rearrangement joins TRBV5-1 to TRBJ2-1; 9 bases agree with TRBD2. This CDR3 spans 13 amino acids. Trimming removed 2 bases from V and 8 bases from J; junction bases left unmatched: 2. Germline lookup yields CDR1 SGHRS and CDR2 YFSETQ. The CDR3: CASSFGGRDEQFF. CDR3 nucleotide sequence: TGCGCCAGCAGCTTTGGCGGGAGGGATGAGCAGTTCTTC.

This clone appeared a single time. The rearrangement links TRBV5-8 to TRBJ1-2; D gene ambiguous. There are 14 residues in the CDR3. CDR1 and CDR2 (germline): SGHTS, YDEGEE. V gave up 0 bases and J gave up 0 bases, with 6 bases separating them. Here the CDR3 reads CASSLESANYGYTF. Written as DNA, the CDR3 is TGTGCCAGCAGCTTGGAGTCGGCTAACTATGGCTACACCTTC.

The rearrangement uses TRBV7-9 and TRBJ2-2, with 8 positions matching TRBD2. Germline-derived CDR1 and CDR2 are SEHNR and FQNEAQ (reference sequence). Losses at the gene ends were 5 bases for V and 7 bases for J; bases not matched to a gene: 9. The CDR3 contains 15 residues. The CDR3 nucleotides are TGTGCCAGCAGCCTTCAGCGGGAGTCGGGCGGGGAGCTGTTTTTT. Amino acids: CASSLQRESGGELFF.

This chain links TRBV15 with TRBJ2-1; 7 nucleotides line up with TRBD1. V dropped 1 base and J dropped 2; count of bases not matched to a gene: 2. Germline lookup yields CDR1 LNHNV and CDR2 YYDKDF (reference sequence). The CDR3 has 15 residues. As DNA, the CDR3 is TGTGCCACCAGCAGAGCGGACAGGACCTACAATGAGCAGTTCTTC. It specifies CATSRADRTYNEQFF.

This clone was recorded once. This chain links TRBV7-2 with TRBJ1-5; D may be TRBD1 (6 bases). Trimming took 5 bases from V and 1 from J, leaving 12 bases between them. The germline V gene encodes CDR1 SGHTA and CDR2 FQGNSA. The CDR3 runs 15 residues. The CDR3: CASSITGISNQPQHF. The CDR3 DNA is TGTGCCAGCAGCATTACAGGGATCAGCAATCAGCCCCAGCATTTT. Using reference TRBV7-2 and TRBJ1-5 for the parts outside the CDR3, the full variable domain is GAGVSQSPSNKVTEKGKDVELRCDPISGHTALYWYRQSLGQGLEFLIYFQGNSAPDKSGLPSDRFSAERTGGSVSTLTIQRTQQEDSAVYLCASSITGISNQPQHFGDGTRLSIL.

J is TRBJ2-1 and V is TRBV7-2, with 11 bases that match TRBD2. Looked up from germline, CDR1 is SGHTA and CDR2 is FQGNSA. The CDR3 is made up of 15 amino acids. Germline trimming cut 5 bases from V and 2 bases from J; bases unmatched to any gene: 2. The CDR3 spells CASSLTSGTYNEQFF. The CDR3 bases are TGTGCCAGCAGCCTGACTAGCGGGACCTACAATGAGCAGTTCTTC.

The chain employs TRBV11-2 and TRBJ2-4; 7 nucleotides align to TRBD1. CDR1 is SGHAT, CDR2 FQNNGV, per germline. This CDR3 is built from 16 residues. Trimming cost V 5 bases and J 0 bases; bases outside gene matches: 7. The CDR3 loop is CASSPRQGKAKNIQYF. CDR3 in DNA: TGTGCCAGCAGCCCAAGACAGGGAAAAGCCAAAAACATTCAGTACTTC.

This clone was seen once. The J gene is TRBJ2-3, the V gene TRBV5-1, with TRBD2 matching over 8 bases. This CDR3 contains 14 residues. V lost 2 bases to trimming and J lost 2 bases; unmatched junction nucleotides: 1. CDR1 is SGHRS and CDR2 is YFSETQ in the germline V gene. This CDR3 is CASSFGLATDTQYF. The CDR3 nucleotides read TGCGCCAGCAGCTTTGGACTAGCCACAGATACGCAGTATTTT.